Included here is one TCR beta chain sequence, with context. Its specificity is not known. Some clones are missing from TCRdb's copy, which holds only in-frame ones; the method was immunoSEQ multiplex PCR. Of tens of thousands of clones in the sample, 90% to 95% were seen once. This CDR3 is built from 13 residues. V shed 5 bases, J shed 4 bases, and the junction held 4 bases outside the gene matches. Germline V CDR1 and CDR2: SEHNR, FQNEAQ (reference sequence). The sample comes from a study of T cell responses to AZD1222 COVID-19 vaccine. Overall study results and limits: Spike-specific TCR repertoires showed rising breadth and depth after two AZD1222 doses. Donors, mostly white British, included more females; clonal diversity was possibly underestimated. Mapped onto spike, vaccine-associated CD4 TCRs spanned it and were dominant at 160-218 and 743-854.

Source: peripheral blood, taken on day 0 of MenACWY control vaccination. This chain connects TRBV7-9 to TRBJ2-5; TRBD1 aligns across 7 bases. This TCR was recovered from an adult in good health. CDR3 amino acids: CASSGPGGETQYF. CDR3 bases: TGTGCCAGCAGCGGTCCAGGGGGAGAGACCCAGTACTTC.